The 21 T cell receptor beta chains below come from one sample, sequenced in a study of cytomegalovirus exposure and HLA in healthy donors. Primers for the PCR totalled 60 Vbeta and 13 Jbeta. Sequencing used immunoSEQ multiplex PCR; TCRdb keeps in-frame clones, though not all of them. The sample has 85,000 to 130,000 clones; over 75% are singletons. The sample was PBMCs. Receptors originate from a man between 60 and 75 years old in good health and CMV-seropositive.

The V and J genes are TRBV5-1 and TRBJ2-5, with D unclear. The J call may be faulty, since TRBJ2-7 better matches the DNA end. Germline V gene sequence: CDR1 SGHRS, CDR2 YFSETQ. The CDR3 covers 14 residues. The CDR3 nucleotides are TGCGCCAGCAGCTTGGGTCGCAGGTCCTACGAGCAGTACTTC. This gives the protein CASSLGRRSYEQYF.

The chain is built from TRBV11-2 and TRBJ2-3, with 9 bases lining up with TRBD2. The CDR3 contains 16 residues. CDR1 and CDR2 from the germline V gene are SGHAT and FQNNGV. After removal of 0 bases from V and 2 bases from J, the junction contained 3 bases not matched to a gene. The CDR3 spells CASSLDAGGHTDTQYF. The CDR3 DNA reads TGTGCCAGCAGCTTAGATGCGGGGGGGCACACAGATACGCAGTATTTT.

This clone was observed a single time. This chain links TRBV6-5 with TRBJ1-2, with a possible D match to TRBD1 (6 bases). Trimming stripped 0 bases from V and 8 bases from J, with 16 bases between. CDR1 and CDR2 from the germline V gene are MNHEY and SVGAGI. CDR3 length: 15 residues. CDR3 amino acids: CASSYSNLQGSGYTF. The DNA of the CDR3 is TGTGCCAGCAGTTACTCGAACTTACAGGGATCCGGCTACACCTTC.

This clone was picked up a small number of times. The V call is TRBV5-4, the J call TRBJ2-7; D not certain. V was clipped by 2 bases and J by 5 bases, with 11 bases between them. This CDR3 spans 13 amino acids. Germline values: CDR1 SGHNT, CDR2 YYREEE (reference sequence). The CDR3 region has the DNA TGTGCCAGCAGCTTAAGAGGAACCAACGAGCAGTACTTC. This gives the protein CASSLRGTNEQYF.

The chain combines TRBV11-2 with TRBJ2-2, with TRBD1 matching 10 bases. V trimming: 6 bases; J trimming: 6 bases; junction bases outside the gene matches: 7. Germline V gives CDR1 SGHAT, CDR2 FQNNGV. This CDR3 contains 15 residues. The CDR3 sequence is CASRPDRGPAGELFF. The CDR3 region has the DNA TGTGCCAGCAGACCAGACAGGGGGCCGGCCGGGGAGCTGTTTTTT.

The chain uses TRBV6-5 and TRBJ1-2; possible D gene TRBD1, 6 bases. Germline CDR1 reads MNHEY; CDR2 reads SVGAGI. The CDR3 consists of 14 residues. Deletions cut 0 bases from V and 6 bases from J, with 11 bases between. The CDR3 DNA sequence: TGTGCCAGCAGTTACTCATCCAGGGGCCATGGCTACACCTTC. Amino acids: CASSYSSRGHGYTF.

The genes are TRBV28 and TRBJ2-7; D is possibly TRBD1 (7 bases). Per the germline V gene, CDR1 is MDHEN and CDR2 is SYDVKM. CDR3 length: 15 amino acids. V was cut by 8 bases and J by 3 bases, with 20 bases left in between. The CDR3 DNA reads TGTGCCAGCCCGCCCGGAGGGGGCGGAGACTACGAGCAGTACTTC. Translation gives CASPPGGGGDYEQYF.

The chain's CDR3 is CARDRAVNYGYTF. The DNA for the CDR3 is TGCGCCAGAGACAGGGCCGTTAACTATGGCTACACCTTC. V and J are TRBV10-1 and TRBJ1-2; 7 bases agree with TRBD1. Germline CDR1 and CDR2: WNHNN and SYGVQD (reference sequence). V lost 9 bases, J lost 1 base, and 5 bases stayed unmatched. CDR3 length: 13 amino acids.

This chain uses TRBV2 with TRBJ2-3; weak D call: TRBD1 (6 bases). V lost 7 bases and J lost 4, with 15 bases in between. Germline CDR1 and CDR2: SNHLY and FYNNEI. CDR3 size: 14 residues. This chain's CDR3 is CASIGQTRADTQYF. CDR3 sequence (DNA): TGTGCCAGCATAGGACAGACCCGAGCAGATACGCAGTATTTT. The full variable domain, completed using reference TRBV2 and TRBJ2-3, is EPEVTQTPSHQVTQMGQEVILRCVPISNHLYFYWYRQILGQKVEFLVSFYNNEISEKSEIFDDQFSVERPDGSNFTLKIRSTKLEDSAMYFCASIGQTRADTQYFGPGTRLTVL.

Only a few counts were recorded for this clone. V gene TRBV4-1 combines with J gene TRBJ2-3; perhaps TRBD2 as D (5 bases). Germline assignment: CDR1 MGHRA and CDR2 YSYEKL. The CDR3 runs to 16 residues. Trimming took 0 bases from V and 0 from J, leaving 10 bases between them. In nucleotides, the CDR3 is TGCGCCAGCAGCCAAGATCGGACTGACAGCACAGATACGCAGTATTTT. Translation: CASSQDRTDSTDTQYF.

The chain links TRBV19 to TRBJ2-5, with 7 bases matching TRBD1. The DNA end is a closer match to TRBJ2-7, so the J assignment may be wrong. CDR1 is LNHDA and CDR2 is SQIVND in the germline V gene (reference sequence). This CDR3 has 14 residues. CDR3 region: CASSYSGQLYEQYF. As DNA, the CDR3 is TGTGCCAGTAGTTACTCGGGACAGTTGTACGAGCAGTACTTC.

The chain uses TRBV7-9 and TRBJ2-7; 12 nucleotides align to TRBD2. V lost 7 bases, J lost 2 bases, and 6 bases stayed unmatched. CDR3 length: 15 amino acids. CDR1 is SEHNR, CDR2 FQNEAQ, per germline (reference sequence). The CDR3 bases are TGTGCCAGCACCCCTAGCGGGGGGGCCACCTACGAGCAGTACTTC. Amino acid sequence: CASTPSGGATYEQYF.

J is TRBJ1-2 and V is TRBV19; TRBD1 is a possible D gene (6 bases). Trimming shortened V by 5 bases and J by 4 bases, and 14 bases separated the two germline ends. Looked up from germline, CDR1 is LNHDA and CDR2 is SQIVND (reference sequence). The CDR3 runs to 14 residues. The DNA for the CDR3 is TGTGCCAGTAGTTCTAGGGGGTTACCCTATGGCTACACCTTC. As protein: CASSSRGLPYGYTF.

The chain joins TRBV10-1 to TRBJ1-2; unclear D gene. CDR3 length: 14 amino acids. The germline CDR1 and CDR2 sequences are WNHNN and SYGVQD (reference sequence). V was clipped by 9 bases and J by 1 base, with 15 bases between them. In DNA form, the CDR3 reads TGCGCCAGGGAGGGTATGGGTTTTAACTATGGCTACACCTTC. This codes for CAREGMGFNYGYTF.

The genes are TRBV4-3 and TRBJ1-1; 8 bases agree with TRBD1. The junction had 6 bases not matched to a gene; V was cut back by 3 bases and J by 3 bases. CDR3 length: 15 amino acids. The V gene's germline CDR1 is LGHNA and CDR2 YSLEER. CDR3 in amino acids: CASSQQDRVDTEAFF. For the CDR3, the DNA is TGCGCCAGCAGCCAGCAGGACAGGGTAGACACTGAAGCTTTCTTT.

This sequence joins TRBV7-9 and TRBJ2-1; 9 nucleotides match TRBD2. CDR3 length: 15 residues. CDR1 is SEHNR, CDR2 FQNEAQ, per germline (reference sequence). J gave up 10 bases and V 2 bases, and 9 bases lay outside the gene matches. The CDR3 nucleotides are TGTGCCAGCAGCTTACGGGCTAGCGGGGCCGTGGAGCAGTTCTTC. Amino acid sequence: CASSLRASGAVEQFF. Drawing the rest from reference TRBV7-9 and TRBJ2-1, the complete variable domain is DTGVSQNPRHKITKRGQNVTFRCDPISEHNRLYWYRQTLGQGPEFLTYFQNEAQLEKSRLLSDRFSAERPKGSFSTLEIQRTEQGDSAMYLCASSLRASGAVEQFFGPGTRLTVL.

The V call is TRBV6-5, the J call TRBJ2-5, with 10 bases fitting TRBD1. The J call is in doubt because the DNA end fits TRBJ2-7 better. Per germline, CDR1 MNHEY and CDR2 SVGAGI. This CDR3 has 12 amino acids. CDR3 region: CASGTGDYEQYF. CDR3 coding DNA: TGTGCCAGCGGGACAGGGGACTACGAGCAGTACTTC.

V and J are TRBV14 and TRBJ2-3; 7 positions match TRBD2. The V segment lost 3 bases and the J segment 3 bases; nucleotides outside the gene matches: 6. CDR3 length: 15 residues. Germline CDR1 and CDR2: SGHDN and FVKESK. The CDR3 DNA follows: TGTGCCAGCAGCCATCGAGCGGGGTATACAGATACGCAGTATTTT. This encodes CASSHRAGYTDTQYF.

The rearrangement links TRBV5-1 to TRBJ2-5; 7 bases agree with TRBD1. Germline V gene data show CDR1 as SGHRS and CDR2 as YFSETQ. Trimming removed 4 bases from V and 1 base from J; junction bases left unmatched: 4. This CDR3 is 14 amino acids long. CDR3 loop: CASSPSGGQETQYF. The CDR3 DNA reads TGCGCCAGCAGCCCGTCAGGGGGCCAAGAGACCCAGTACTTC.

The genes are TRBV27 and TRBJ1-5; D not certain. Between the trimmed V and J ends, which lost 2 bases and 3 bases, there was a span of 8 bases. Germline loops: CDR1 MNHEY, CDR2 SMNVEV (reference sequence). The CDR3 covers 14 residues. The CDR3 sequence is CASSLGRVNQPQHF. Here the CDR3 DNA reads TGTGCCAGCAGTTTAGGGAGGGTCAATCAGCCCCAGCATTTT.

The chain joins TRBV2 to TRBJ1-2, with 8 bases identical to TRBD1. Germline V CDR1 and CDR2: SNHLY, FYNNEI. V trimming: 7 bases; J trimming: 2 bases; junction bases outside the gene matches: 6. This CDR3 contains 14 residues. CDR3 nucleotide sequence: TGTGCCAGCATCCAGGGGGCACCCAACTATGGCTACACCTTC. Its translation: CASIQGAPNYGYTF. The full variable domain, with the rest looked up from reference TRBV2 and TRBJ1-2, is EPEVTQTPSHQVTQMGQEVILRCVPISNHLYFYWYRQILGQKVEFLVSFYNNEISEKSEIFDDQFSVERPDGSNFTLKIRSTKLEDSAMYFCASIQGAPNYGYTFGSGTRLTVV.